The 2 T cell receptor beta chains presented below share a single source sample, sequenced in a study of siplizumab effects on memory and regulatory T cells. Profiled with immunoSEQ multiplex PCR; TCRdb holds only in-frame clones, not every one. The repertoire holds fewer than 60,000 clones, with over 85% as singletons. Sequencing was carried out using CD8+ T cells sorted from blood. The receptors were gathered from a human donor in good health.

V and J are TRBV27 and TRBJ2-1; either TRBD1 or TRBD2 may fit D (6 bases each). V was pared by 1 base and J by 8 bases, with 18 bases between. This CDR3 comprises 16 residues. The germline V gene has CDR1 MNHEY and CDR2 SMNVEV (reference sequence). CDR3 bases: TGTGCCAGCAGTTTATATTTCGGGGGCGGGGTCGATGAGCAGTTCTTC. It encodes CASSLYFGGGVDEQFF.

The V and J genes are TRBV5-1 and TRBJ2-1; 9 bases map to TRBD1. CDR3 length: 13 amino acids. Germline CDR1 and CDR2: SGHRS and YFSETQ. V trimming: 2 bases; J trimming: 9 bases; junction bases outside the gene matches: 3. As DNA, the CDR3 is TGCGCCAGCAGCTTTCGGACAGGGGTTGAGCAGTTCTTC. Translated, it gives CASSFRTGVEQFF.